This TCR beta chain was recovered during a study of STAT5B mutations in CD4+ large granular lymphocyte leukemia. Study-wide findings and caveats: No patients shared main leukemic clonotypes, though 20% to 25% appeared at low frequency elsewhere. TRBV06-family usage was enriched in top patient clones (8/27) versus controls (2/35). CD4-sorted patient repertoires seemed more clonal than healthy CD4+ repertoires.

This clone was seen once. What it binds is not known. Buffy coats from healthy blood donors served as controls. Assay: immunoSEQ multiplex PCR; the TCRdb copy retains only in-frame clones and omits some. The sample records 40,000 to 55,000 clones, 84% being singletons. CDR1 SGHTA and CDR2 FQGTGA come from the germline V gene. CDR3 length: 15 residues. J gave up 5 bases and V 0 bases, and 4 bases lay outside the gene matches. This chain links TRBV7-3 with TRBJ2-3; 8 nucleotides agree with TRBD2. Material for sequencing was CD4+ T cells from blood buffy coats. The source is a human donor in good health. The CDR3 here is CASSLTGLAVDTQYF. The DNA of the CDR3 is TGTGCCAGCAGCTTAACTGGACTAGCTGTAGATACGCAGTATTTT.